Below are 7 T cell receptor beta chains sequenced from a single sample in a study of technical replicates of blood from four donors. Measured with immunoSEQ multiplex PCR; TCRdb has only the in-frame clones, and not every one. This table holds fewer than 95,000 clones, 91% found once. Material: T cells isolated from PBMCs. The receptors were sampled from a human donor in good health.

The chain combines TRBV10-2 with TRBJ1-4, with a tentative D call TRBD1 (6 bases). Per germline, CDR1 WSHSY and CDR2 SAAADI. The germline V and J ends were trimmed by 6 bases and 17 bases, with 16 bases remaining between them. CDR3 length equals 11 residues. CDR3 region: CASRAGGAVFF. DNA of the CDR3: TGCGCCAGCAGGGCTGGGGGGGCGGTTTTTTTT.

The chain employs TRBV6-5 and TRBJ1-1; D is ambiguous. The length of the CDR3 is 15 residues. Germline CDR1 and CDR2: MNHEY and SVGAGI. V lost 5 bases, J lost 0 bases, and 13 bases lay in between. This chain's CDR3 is CASSLKIAMNTEAFF. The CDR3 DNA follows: TGTGCCAGCAGTCTAAAGATAGCCATGAACACTGAAGCTTTCTTT.

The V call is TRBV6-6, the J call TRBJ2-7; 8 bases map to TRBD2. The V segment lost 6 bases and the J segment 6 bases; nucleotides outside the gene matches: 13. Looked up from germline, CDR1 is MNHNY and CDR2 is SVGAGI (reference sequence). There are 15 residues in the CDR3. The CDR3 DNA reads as TGTGCCAGCAGGAACAAAGGGGTACTAGCGGCCGAGCAGTACTTC. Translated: CASRNKGVLAAEQYF.

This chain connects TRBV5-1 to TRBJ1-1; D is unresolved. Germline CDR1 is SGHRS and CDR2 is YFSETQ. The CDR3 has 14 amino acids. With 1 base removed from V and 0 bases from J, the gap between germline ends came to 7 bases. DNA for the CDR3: TGCGCCAGCAGCTTGACAGATTTGAACACTGAAGCTTTCTTT. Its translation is CASSLTDLNTEAFF.

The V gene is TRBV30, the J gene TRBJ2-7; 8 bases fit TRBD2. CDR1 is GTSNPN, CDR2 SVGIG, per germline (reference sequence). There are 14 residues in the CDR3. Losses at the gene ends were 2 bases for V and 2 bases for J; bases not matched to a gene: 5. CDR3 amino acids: CAWSRGGATYEQYF. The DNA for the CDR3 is TGTGCCTGGAGTCGGGGGGGGGCGACCTACGAGCAGTACTTC.

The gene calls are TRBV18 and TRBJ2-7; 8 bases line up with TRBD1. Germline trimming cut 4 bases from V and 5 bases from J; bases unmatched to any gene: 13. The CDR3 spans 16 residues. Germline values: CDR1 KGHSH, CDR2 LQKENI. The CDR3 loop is CASSHFPHRGSHEQYF. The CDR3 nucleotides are TGTGCCAGCTCACACTTTCCCCACAGGGGGTCCCACGAGCAGTACTTC.

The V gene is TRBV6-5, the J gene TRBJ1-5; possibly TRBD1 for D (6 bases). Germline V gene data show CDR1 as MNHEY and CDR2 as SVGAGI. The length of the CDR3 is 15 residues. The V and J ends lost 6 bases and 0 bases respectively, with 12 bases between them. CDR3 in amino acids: CASRPTGVSNQPQHF. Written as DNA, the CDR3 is TGTGCCAGCAGGCCGACAGGTGTTAGCAATCAGCCCCAGCATTTT.